These 26 T cell receptor beta chains share one sample of origin, sequenced in a study of patients and donors after allogeneic stem cell transplantation. TCRdb analysed the RT-PCR reads with MiXCR anew, one entry per CDR3 protein. The table includes roughly 960,000 distinct CDR3 sequences, 18% detected once. Sequencing was carried out using blood, either unsorted or a sorted T cell fraction (not recorded which). These receptors came from a human donor who was either an allogeneic HSCT recipient or a stem cell or donor lymphocyte infusion donor (not recorded which). It is not recorded whose cells these are; they may come from a transplant donor.

V usage is TRBV9 and J usage is TRBJ2-7; 9 nucleotides match TRBD1. CDR1 is SGDLS, CDR2 YYNGEE, per germline. After removal of 4 bases from V and 6 bases from J, the junction contained 8 bases not matched to a gene. The CDR3 is 14 residues long. The CDR3 is CASSSGQGIREQYF. The CDR3 DNA reads TGTGCCAGCAGCTCGGGACAGGGAATACGCGAGCAGTACTTC.

This clonotype was counted between two and nine times. The chain has TRBV12-3 or TRBV12-4 and TRBJ1-6, with TRBD1 matching over 9 bases. The CDR3 totals 15 residues. V was pared by 2 bases and J by 9 bases, with 5 bases of the junction left unmatched. The CDR3 is CASSLWTGATSPLHF. The CDR3 DNA reads as TGTGCCAGCAGTTTATGGACAGGGGCGACTTCACCCCTCCACTTT.

This clonotype has a count of ten or more. This chain uses TRBV12-3 or TRBV12-4 with TRBJ1-6, with unresolved D. CDR3 length: 13 amino acids. Trimming took off 6 bases at V and 8 bases at J, with 11 bases between the two ends. CDR3 loop: CASSLIGDSPLHF. CDR3 coding DNA: TGTGCCAGCAGCTTAATTGGGGATTCACCCCTCCACTTT.

This chain joins TRBV5-1 and TRBJ2-1; 8 bases are a match to TRBD2. Looked up from germline, CDR1 is SGHRS and CDR2 is YFSETQ. The CDR3 is 19 residues long. Trimming at V came to 3 bases and at J to 1 base, leaving 15 bases not matched to a gene. DNA for the CDR3: TGCGCCAGCAGCTGGGAGACTAGCGTAACCCACCTATCCTACAATGAGCAGTTCTTC. Residues: CASSWETSVTHLSYNEQFF.

This clonotype was recorded at least ten times. The rearrangement joins TRBV29-1 to TRBJ2-1; TRBD2 matches 13 bases. With V trimmed by 4 bases and J by 0 bases, 6 bases remained unmatched. Per germline, CDR1 SQVTM and CDR2 ANQGSEA. CDR3 length: 17 residues. This CDR3 is CSVGVTSGRSSYNEQFF. The DNA of the CDR3 is TGCAGCGTTGGCGTGACTAGCGGGAGGAGCTCCTACAATGAGCAGTTCTTC.

A few counts support this clonotype. CDR3 region: CASSSQDRASPLHF. The CDR3 DNA is TGTGCCAGCAGTTCACAGGACAGGGCTTCACCCCTCCACTTT. This chain uses TRBV6-5 with TRBJ1-6, with 8 positions matching TRBD1. J was trimmed by 9 bases and V by 4 bases; bases with no gene match: 5. CDR1 is MNHEY, CDR2 SVGAGI, per germline. The CDR3 loop spans 14 amino acids.

This rearrangement joins TRBV4-1 to TRBJ2-3; weak D call: TRBD1 (6 bases). This CDR3 has 16 residues. The V end was cut by 0 bases, the J end by 1 base, with 11 bases between. The germline gives CDR1 MGHRA, CDR2 YSYEKL. CDR3 protein: CASSQDGGRGTDTQYF. CDR3 nucleotides: TGCGCCAGCAGCCAAGATGGGGGCAGGGGCACAGATACGCAGTATTTT.

This clonotype was counted a few times. This rearrangement joins TRBV20-1 to TRBJ2-5, with D uncertain. Germline CDR1 DFQATT, CDR2 SNEGSKA (reference sequence). The CDR3 sequence is 13 residues long. Trimming took 6 bases from V and 3 from J, leaving 14 bases between them. CDR3 bases: TGCAGTGCCCTGATGGGCCGAAAAGAGACCCAGTACTTC. It yields the protein CSALMGRKETQYF.

This clonotype was detected a few times. The chain has TRBV6-2 or TRBV6-3 and TRBJ2-7, with D uncertain. Trimming removed 4 bases from V and 5 bases from J, with 15 bases in between. This CDR3 is 14 amino acids long. Germline CDR1 reads MNHEY; CDR2 reads SVGEGT. This chain's CDR3 is CASSSRARSNEQYF. CDR3 bases: TGTGCCAGCAGTTCCCGGGCGAGGAGCAACGAGCAGTACTTC.

CDR3 bases: TGTGCCAGCAGGGGGGCTGGGGGAAATGGCTACACCTTC. The encoded protein is CASRGAGGNGYTF. The chain combines TRBV6-1 with TRBJ1-2; TRBD1 might be the D (6 bases). Germline V lookup: CDR1 MNHNS, CDR2 SASEGT. Trimming took 6 bases from V and 6 from J, leaving 14 bases between them. CDR3 size: 13 residues.

The chain uses TRBV27 and TRBJ2-6; D unclear. The V end was cut by 1 base, the J end by 0 bases, with 4 bases between. CDR3 length equals 15 residues. Germline CDR1 is MNHEY and CDR2 is SMNVEV (reference sequence). The CDR3 nucleotides are TGTGCCAGCAGTTTATTCCCCTCTGGGGCCAACGTCCTGACTTTC. This sequence encodes CASSLFPSGANVLTF.

V gene TRBV27 combines with J gene TRBJ1-5; the match to TRBD1 covers 8 bases. This CDR3 comprises 15 residues. Trimming took 3 bases from V and 7 from J; bases not matched to a gene: 8. CDR1 is MNHEY and CDR2 is SMNVEV in the germline V gene (reference sequence). The CDR3 spells CASSFLDRAGQPQHF. The CDR3 DNA follows: TGTGCCAGCAGTTTTCTGGACAGGGCCGGGCAGCCCCAGCATTTT.

The rearrangement joins TRBV4-1 to TRBJ1-6; D is unclear. Germline V gene lookup returns CDR1 MGHRA and CDR2 YSYEKL. Trimming removed 4 bases at V and 6 bases at J, with 19 bases between. The CDR3 sequence is 17 residues long. The CDR3 sequence is CASSPVPRRALNSPLHF. DNA of the CDR3: TGCGCCAGCAGCCCTGTACCTCGGCGGGCCCTTAATTCACCCCTCCACTTT.

The chain joins TRBV20-1 to TRBJ2-7; 8 positions agree with TRBD2. Unmatched junction bases numbered 11, after V lost 7 bases and J lost 0 bases. This CDR3 spans 15 amino acids. CDR1 and CDR2 (germline): DFQATT, SNEGSKA (reference sequence). CDR3 nucleotide sequence: TGCAGTGTCGGAACGGCCCTAGCGGGCTCCTACGAGCAGTACTTC. Translated, it gives CSVGTALAGSYEQYF.

This clonotype was detected a few times. In nucleotides, the CDR3 is TGCAGTGCAAGCACTAGGGAATCCCACTCCTTGAACACTGAAGCTTTCTTT. Protein product: CSASTRESHSLNTEAFF. This chain connects TRBV20-1 to TRBJ1-1, with no clear D. The CDR3 contains 17 residues. V was clipped by 6 bases and J by 0 bases, with 23 bases between them. Germline V gives CDR1 DFQATT, CDR2 SNEGSKA (reference sequence).

This sequence joins TRBV7-9 and TRBJ2-1; 10 bases align to TRBD1. Germline V gives CDR1 SEHNR, CDR2 FQNEAQ (reference sequence). The length of the CDR3 is 16 residues. The V and J ends lost 2 bases and 6 bases, in that order; junction bases with no gene match: 7. CDR3 amino acids: CASSLLRDRGFNEQFF. The CDR3 DNA sequence: TGTGCCAGCAGCTTACTCCGGGACAGGGGATTCAATGAGCAGTTCTTC.

This clonotype came up a few times. The chain couples TRBV5-4 to TRBJ1-2, with TRBD1 identical over 8 bases. V was pared by 3 bases and J by 1 base, with 8 bases of the junction left unmatched. There are 16 residues in the CDR3. Germline CDR1 SGHNT, CDR2 YYREEE (reference sequence). CDR3 in amino acids: CASSSPGQGLNYGYTF. Written as DNA, the CDR3 is TGTGCCAGCAGCTCCCCCGGACAGGGTCTTAACTATGGCTACACCTTC.

This clonotype was counted many times. For the CDR3, the DNA is TGTGCCAGCAGCCTAACCGGGACAGGGTGGACCGGGGAGCTGTTTTTT. It specifies CASSLTGTGWTGELFF. The rearrangement links TRBV12-3 or TRBV12-4 to TRBJ2-2; 9 nucleotides agree with TRBD1. The CDR3 length is 16 residues. Germline trimming cut 6 bases from V and 5 bases from J; bases unmatched to any gene: 10.

Of note for this clonotype: A junction boundary mismatches the germline segment, possibly from a read error. The chain is built from TRBV5-1 and TRBJ2-1; no firm D call. The CDR3 spans 13 residues. Germline lookup yields CDR1 SGHRS and CDR2 YFSETQ. The CDR3 sequence: CASSLPDSSEEFF. The CDR3 DNA sequence: TGCGCCAGCAGCTTGCCCGACTCAAGTGAGGAGTTCTTC.

There are a few counts of this clonotype. The chain employs TRBV16 and TRBJ2-1, with D possibly TRBD2 on 6 matching bases. Trimming took off 2 bases at V and 0 bases at J, with 14 bases between the two ends. In germline, CDR1 is KGHSY, CDR2 FQNENV. The CDR3 contains 17 residues. The CDR3 is CASSQGGSGSSYNEQFF. CDR3 sequence (DNA): TGTGCCAGCAGCCAAGGGGGTAGCGGAAGCTCCTACAATGAGCAGTTCTTC.

This chain's CDR3 is CASSQVRPSTDTQYF. CDR3 DNA sequence: TGCGCCAGCAGCCAAGTGCGACCTAGCACAGATACGCAGTATTTT. The chain links TRBV4-3 to TRBJ2-3; D remains ambiguous. This CDR3 contains 15 residues. The germline V gene has CDR1 LGHNA and CDR2 YSLEER. V was cut by 1 base and J by 0 bases, with 8 bases left in between.

The chain carries TRBV12-3 or TRBV12-4 and TRBJ1-5; TRBD1 might be the D (5 bases). Trimming took off 6 bases at V and 1 base at J, with 16 bases between the two ends. The length of the CDR3 is 16 residues. The CDR3 coding sequence is TGTGCCAGCAGGTTCGACGGATCAGGGAGCAATCAGCCCCAGCATTTT. This encodes CASRFDGSGSNQPQHF.

This clonotype came up a few times. The chain carries TRBV12-3 or TRBV12-4 and TRBJ1-2; a weak D match, TRBD1 (5 bases). The ends were cut back, 6 bases at V and 6 bases at J, with 14 bases in the middle. The length of the CDR3 is 13 residues. This CDR3 is CASRSQGTDGYTF. CDR3 coding DNA: TGTGCCAGCAGGTCTCAGGGCACCGATGGCTACACCTTC.

The rearrangement uses TRBV24-1 and TRBJ2-1; D is undetermined. Trimming pared 5 bases from V and 0 bases from J, leaving 7 bases between. Germline V gives CDR1 KGHDR, CDR2 SFDVKD. This CDR3 spans 14 amino acids. CDR3 region: CATSAQNSYNEQFF. CDR3 nucleotides: TGTGCCACCAGTGCCCAGAACTCCTACAATGAGCAGTTCTTC.

This clonotype was detected many times. The gene calls are TRBV12-3 or TRBV12-4 and TRBJ1-5; D remains ambiguous. The length of the CDR3 is 14 residues. The V gene lost 3 bases and the J gene lost 9 bases, with 15 bases spanning the gap. The chain's CDR3 is CASSLMFHQWPQHF. The CDR3 DNA reads as TGTGCCAGCAGTTTGATGTTCCATCAGTGGCCCCAGCATTTT.

The chain employs TRBV10-3 and TRBJ2-1; 14 nucleotides match TRBD2. V lost 11 bases and J lost 1; bases outside the gene matches: 4. This CDR3 has 15 amino acids. CDR1 ENHRY and CDR2 SYGVKD come from the germline V gene. The CDR3 coding sequence is TGTGCCTCGGGACTAGCGGGAGAGTCCTACAATGAGCAGTTCTTC. This codes for CASGLAGESYNEQFF.